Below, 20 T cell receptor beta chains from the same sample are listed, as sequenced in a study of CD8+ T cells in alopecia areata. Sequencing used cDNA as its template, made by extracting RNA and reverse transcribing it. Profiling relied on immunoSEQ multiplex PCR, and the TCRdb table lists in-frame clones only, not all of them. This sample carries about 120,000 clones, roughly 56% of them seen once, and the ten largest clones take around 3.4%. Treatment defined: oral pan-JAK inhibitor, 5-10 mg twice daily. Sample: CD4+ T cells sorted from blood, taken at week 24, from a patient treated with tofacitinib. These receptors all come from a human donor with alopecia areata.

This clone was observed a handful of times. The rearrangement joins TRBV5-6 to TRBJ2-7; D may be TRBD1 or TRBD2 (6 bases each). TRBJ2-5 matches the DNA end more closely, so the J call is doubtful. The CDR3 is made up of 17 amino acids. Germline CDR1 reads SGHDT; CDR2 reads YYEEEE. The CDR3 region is CASSRRRGADRQETQYF. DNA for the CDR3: TGTGCCAGCAGCCGCAGGAGGGGGGCTGACCGACAAGAGACCCAGTACTTC.

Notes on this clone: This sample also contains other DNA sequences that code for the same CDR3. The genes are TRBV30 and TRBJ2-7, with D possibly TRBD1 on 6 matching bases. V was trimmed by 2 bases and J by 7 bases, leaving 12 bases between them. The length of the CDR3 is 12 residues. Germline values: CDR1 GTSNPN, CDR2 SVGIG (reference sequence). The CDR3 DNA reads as TGTGCCTGGAGTCTGGGGGCGAGGGAGCAGTACTTC. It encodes CAWSLGAREQYF.

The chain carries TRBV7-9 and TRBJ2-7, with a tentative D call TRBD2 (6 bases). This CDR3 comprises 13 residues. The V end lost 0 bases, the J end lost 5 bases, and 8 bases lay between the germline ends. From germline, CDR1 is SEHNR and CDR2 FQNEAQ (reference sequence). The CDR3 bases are TGTGCCAGCAGCTTAGCCGGGGGAGACGAGCAGTACTTC. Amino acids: CASSLAGGDEQYF.

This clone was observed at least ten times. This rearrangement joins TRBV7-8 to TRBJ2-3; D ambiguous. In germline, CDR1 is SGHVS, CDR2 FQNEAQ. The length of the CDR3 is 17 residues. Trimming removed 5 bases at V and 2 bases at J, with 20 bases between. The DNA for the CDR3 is TGTGCCAGCAGCCACAATGCGATTCCAAAACCCACAGATACGCAGTATTTT. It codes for CASSHNAIPKPTDTQYF.

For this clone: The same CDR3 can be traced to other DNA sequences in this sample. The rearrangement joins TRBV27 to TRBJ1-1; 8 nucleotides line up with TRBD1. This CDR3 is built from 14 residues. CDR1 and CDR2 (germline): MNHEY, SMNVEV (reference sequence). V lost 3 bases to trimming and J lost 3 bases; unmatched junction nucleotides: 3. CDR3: CASSLTGADTEAFF. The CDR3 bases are TGTGCCAGCAGTTTGACAGGGGCAGACACTGAAGCTTTCTTT.

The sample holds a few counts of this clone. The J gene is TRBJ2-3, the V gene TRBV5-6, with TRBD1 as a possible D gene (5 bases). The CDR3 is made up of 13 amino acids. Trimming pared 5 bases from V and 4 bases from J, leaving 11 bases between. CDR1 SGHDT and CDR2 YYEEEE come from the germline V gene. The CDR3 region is CASSSTGADTQYF. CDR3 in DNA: TGTGCCAGCAGTTCCACAGGAGCAGATACGCAGTATTTT.

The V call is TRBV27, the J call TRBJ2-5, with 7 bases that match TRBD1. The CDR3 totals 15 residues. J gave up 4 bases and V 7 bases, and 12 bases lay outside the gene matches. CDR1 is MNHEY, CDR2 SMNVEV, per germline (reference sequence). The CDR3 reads CASKSLRDRRETQYF. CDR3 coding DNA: TGTGCCAGCAAGTCCCTCCGGGACAGAAGAGAGACCCAGTACTTC.

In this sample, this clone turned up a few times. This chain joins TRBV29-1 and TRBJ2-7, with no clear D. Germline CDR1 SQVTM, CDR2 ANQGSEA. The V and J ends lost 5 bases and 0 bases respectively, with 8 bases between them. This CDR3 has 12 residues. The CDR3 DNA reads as TGCAGCGTTCGAAAGAGCTCCTACGAGCAGTACTTC. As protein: CSVRKSSYEQYF.

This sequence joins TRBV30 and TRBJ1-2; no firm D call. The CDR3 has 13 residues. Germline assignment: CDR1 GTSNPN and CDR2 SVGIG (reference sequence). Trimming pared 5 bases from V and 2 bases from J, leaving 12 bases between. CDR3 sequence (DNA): TGTGCCTGGTACACCCCTAGGAACTATGGCTACACCTTC. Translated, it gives CAWYTPRNYGYTF.

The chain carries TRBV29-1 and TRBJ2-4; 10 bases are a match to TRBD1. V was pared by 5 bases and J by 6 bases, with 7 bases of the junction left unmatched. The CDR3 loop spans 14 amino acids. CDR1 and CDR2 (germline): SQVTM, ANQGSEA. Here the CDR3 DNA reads TGCAGCGTTTATACAAGGACAGGGGGAAACATTCAGTACTTC. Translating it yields CSVYTRTGGNIQYF.

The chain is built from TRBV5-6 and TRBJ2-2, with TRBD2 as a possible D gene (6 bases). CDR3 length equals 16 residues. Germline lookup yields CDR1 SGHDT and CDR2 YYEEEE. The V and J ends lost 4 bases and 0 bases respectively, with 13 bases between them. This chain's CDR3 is CASSNPGGSNTGELFF. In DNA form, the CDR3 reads TGTGCCAGCAGCAACCCTGGGGGGTCGAACACCGGGGAGCTGTTTTTT.

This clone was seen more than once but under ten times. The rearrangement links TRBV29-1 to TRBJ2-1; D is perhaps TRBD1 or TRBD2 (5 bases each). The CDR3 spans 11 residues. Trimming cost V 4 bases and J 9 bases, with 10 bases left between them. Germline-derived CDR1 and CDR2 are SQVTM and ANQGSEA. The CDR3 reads CSVGSGTEQFF. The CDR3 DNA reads TGCAGCGTTGGTTCAGGGACTGAGCAGTTCTTC.

CDR3 bases: TGTGCCAGCAGTCCGACAGGGGATACTCAGCCCCAGCATTTT. Translation: CASSPTGDTQPQHF. The chain carries TRBV6-5 and TRBJ1-5; 8 nucleotides agree with TRBD1. The V segment lost 5 bases and the J segment 6 bases; nucleotides outside the gene matches: 6. The CDR3 has 14 residues. CDR1 is MNHEY, CDR2 SVGAGI, per germline.

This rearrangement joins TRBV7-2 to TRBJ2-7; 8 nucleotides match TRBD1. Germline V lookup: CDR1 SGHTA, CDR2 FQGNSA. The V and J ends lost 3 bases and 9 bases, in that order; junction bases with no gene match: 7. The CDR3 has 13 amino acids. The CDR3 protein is CASSFEGTGLQYF. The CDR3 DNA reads TGTGCCAGCAGCTTCGAAGGGACAGGCCTGCAGTACTTC.

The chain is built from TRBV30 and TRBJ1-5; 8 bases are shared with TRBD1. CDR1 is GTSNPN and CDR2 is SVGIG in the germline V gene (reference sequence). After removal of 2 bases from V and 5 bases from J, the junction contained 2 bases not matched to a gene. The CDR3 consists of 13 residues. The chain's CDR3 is CAWSLTGDQPQHF. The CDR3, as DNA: TGTGCCTGGAGTTTGACAGGGGATCAGCCCCAGCATTTT.

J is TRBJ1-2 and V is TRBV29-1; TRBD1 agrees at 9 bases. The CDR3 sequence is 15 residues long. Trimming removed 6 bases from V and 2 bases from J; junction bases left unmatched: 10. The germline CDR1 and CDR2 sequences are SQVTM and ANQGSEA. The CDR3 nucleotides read TGCAGCGTCCCCGTCACCGGGACAGGGAACTATGGCTACACCTTC. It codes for CSVPVTGTGNYGYTF.

CDR3 sequence reads: CASGVPGNSPLHF. Here the CDR3 DNA reads TGTGCCAGCGGTGTCCCGGGGAATTCACCCCTCCACTTT. The V and J genes are TRBV6-6 and TRBJ1-6; D unclear. V was trimmed by 8 bases and J by 7 bases, leaving 12 bases between them. The length of the CDR3 is 13 residues. Germline V lookup: CDR1 MNHNY, CDR2 SVGAGI (reference sequence).

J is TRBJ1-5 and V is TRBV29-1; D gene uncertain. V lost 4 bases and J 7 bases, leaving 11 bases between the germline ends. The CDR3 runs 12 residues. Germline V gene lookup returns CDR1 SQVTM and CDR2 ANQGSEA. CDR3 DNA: TGCAGCGTTGTCACTTCTGGGCAGCCCCAGCATTTT. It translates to CSVVTSGQPQHF.

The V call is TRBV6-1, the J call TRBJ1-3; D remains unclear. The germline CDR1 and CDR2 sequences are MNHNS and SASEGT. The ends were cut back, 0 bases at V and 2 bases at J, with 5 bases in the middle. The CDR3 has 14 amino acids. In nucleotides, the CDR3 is TGTGCCAGCAGTGAAGCAGTACCTGGAAACACCATATATTTT. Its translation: CASSEAVPGNTIYF.

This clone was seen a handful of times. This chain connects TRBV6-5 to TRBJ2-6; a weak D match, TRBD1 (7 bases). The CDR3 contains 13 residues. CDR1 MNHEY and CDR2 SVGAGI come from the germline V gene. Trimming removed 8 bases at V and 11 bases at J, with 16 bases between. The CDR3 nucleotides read TGTGCCAGCGGGCGGAGGGGGCGCGACGTCCTGACTTTC. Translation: CASGRRGRDVLTF.